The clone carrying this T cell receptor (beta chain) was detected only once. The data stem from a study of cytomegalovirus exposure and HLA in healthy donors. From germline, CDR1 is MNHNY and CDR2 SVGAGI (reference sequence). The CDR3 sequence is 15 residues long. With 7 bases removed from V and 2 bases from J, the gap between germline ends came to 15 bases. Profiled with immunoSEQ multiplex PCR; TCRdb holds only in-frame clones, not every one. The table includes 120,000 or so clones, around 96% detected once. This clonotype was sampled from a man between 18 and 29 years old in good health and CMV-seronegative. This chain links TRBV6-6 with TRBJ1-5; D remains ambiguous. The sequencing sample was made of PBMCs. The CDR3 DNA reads TGTGCCAGCAACTTCGAGGGAGCCGGCAATCAGCCCCAGCATTTT. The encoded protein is CASNFEGAGNQPQHF.